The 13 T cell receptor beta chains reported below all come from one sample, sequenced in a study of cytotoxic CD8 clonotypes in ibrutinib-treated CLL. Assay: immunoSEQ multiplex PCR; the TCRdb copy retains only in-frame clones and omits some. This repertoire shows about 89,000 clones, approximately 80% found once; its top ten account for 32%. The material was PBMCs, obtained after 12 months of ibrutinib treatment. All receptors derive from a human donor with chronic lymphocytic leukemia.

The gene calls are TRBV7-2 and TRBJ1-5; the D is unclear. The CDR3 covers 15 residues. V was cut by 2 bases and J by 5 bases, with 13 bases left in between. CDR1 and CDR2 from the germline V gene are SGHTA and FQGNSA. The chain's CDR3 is CASSLRMGLDQPQHF. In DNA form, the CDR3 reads TGTGCCAGCAGCTTACGAATGGGTTTGGATCAGCCCCAGCATTTT.

The CDR3 sequence is CASSSRGDNEQFF. CDR3 bases: TGTGCCAGCAGCTCTCGCGGAGACAATGAGCAGTTCTTC. The V and J genes are TRBV7-2 and TRBJ2-1; D is uncertain. Trimming removed 4 bases from V and 5 bases from J, with 9 bases in between. Germline lookup yields CDR1 SGHTA and CDR2 FQGNSA. The CDR3 has 13 amino acids.

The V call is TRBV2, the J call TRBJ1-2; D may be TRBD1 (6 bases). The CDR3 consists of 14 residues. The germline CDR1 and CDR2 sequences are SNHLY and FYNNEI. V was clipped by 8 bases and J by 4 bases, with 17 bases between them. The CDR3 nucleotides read TGTGCCAGCCTCCTGTCCCGGACAGCCTATGGCTACACCTTC. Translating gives CASLLSRTAYGYTF.

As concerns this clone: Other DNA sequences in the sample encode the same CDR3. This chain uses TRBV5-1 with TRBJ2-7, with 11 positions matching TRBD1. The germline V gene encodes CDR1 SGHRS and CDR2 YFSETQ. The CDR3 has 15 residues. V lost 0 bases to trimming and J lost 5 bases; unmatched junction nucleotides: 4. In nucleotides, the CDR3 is TGCGCCAGCAGCTTGGAGGGACAGGGGGGACACGAGCAGTACTTC. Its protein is CASSLEGQGGHEQYF.

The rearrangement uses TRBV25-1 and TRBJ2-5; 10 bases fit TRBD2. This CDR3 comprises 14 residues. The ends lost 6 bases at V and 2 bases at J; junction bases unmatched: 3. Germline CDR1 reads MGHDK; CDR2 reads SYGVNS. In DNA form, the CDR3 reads TGTGCCAGCAGGCCTAGCGGGGGTCAAGAGACCCAGTACTTC. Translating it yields CASRPSGGQETQYF.

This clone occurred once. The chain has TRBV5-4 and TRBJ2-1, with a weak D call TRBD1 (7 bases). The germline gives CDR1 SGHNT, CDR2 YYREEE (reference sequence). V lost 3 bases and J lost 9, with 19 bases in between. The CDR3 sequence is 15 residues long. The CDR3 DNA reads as TGTGCCAGCAGCTCACAGGGGACGCTGGGGGGTGAGCAGTTCTTC. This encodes CASSSQGTLGGEQFF. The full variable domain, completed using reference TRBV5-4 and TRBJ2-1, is ETGVTQSPTHLIKTRGQQVTLRCSSQSGHNTVSWYQQALGQGPQFIFQYYREEENGRGNFPPRFSGLQFPNYSSELNVNALELDDSALYLCASSSQGTLGGEQFFGPGTRLTVL.

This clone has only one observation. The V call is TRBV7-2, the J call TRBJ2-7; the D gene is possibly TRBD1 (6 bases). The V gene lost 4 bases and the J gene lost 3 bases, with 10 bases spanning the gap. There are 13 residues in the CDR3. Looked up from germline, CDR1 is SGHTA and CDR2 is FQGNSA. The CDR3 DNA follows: TGTGCCAGCAGCTCGGACAGTAACTACGAGCAGTACTTC. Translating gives CASSSDSNYEQYF.

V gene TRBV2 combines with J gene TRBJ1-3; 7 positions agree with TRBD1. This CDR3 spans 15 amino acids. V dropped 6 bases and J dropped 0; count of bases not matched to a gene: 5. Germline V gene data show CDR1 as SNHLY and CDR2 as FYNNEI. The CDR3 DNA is TGTGCCAGCAGCCCGGGACAGATCTCTGGAAACACCATATATTTT. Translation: CASSPGQISGNTIYF.

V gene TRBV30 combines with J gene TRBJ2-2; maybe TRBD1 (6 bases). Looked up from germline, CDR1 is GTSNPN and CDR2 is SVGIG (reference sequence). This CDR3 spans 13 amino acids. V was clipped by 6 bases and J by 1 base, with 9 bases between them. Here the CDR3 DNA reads TGTGCCTGTCAGGGACAGAACACCGGGGAGCTGTTTTTT. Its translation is CACQGQNTGELFF.

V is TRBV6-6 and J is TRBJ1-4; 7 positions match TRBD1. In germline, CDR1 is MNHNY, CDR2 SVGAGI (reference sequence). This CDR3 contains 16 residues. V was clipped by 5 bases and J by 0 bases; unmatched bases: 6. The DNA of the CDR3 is TGTGCCAGCAGTAAGACAGGGAACCCAACTAATGAAAAACTGTTTTTT. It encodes CASSKTGNPTNEKLFF.

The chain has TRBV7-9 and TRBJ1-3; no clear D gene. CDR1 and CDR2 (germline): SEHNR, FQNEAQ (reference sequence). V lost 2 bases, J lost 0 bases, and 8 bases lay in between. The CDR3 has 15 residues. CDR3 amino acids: CASSLRSYSGNTIYF. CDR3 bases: TGTGCCAGCAGCTTAAGGAGCTACTCTGGAAACACCATATATTTT. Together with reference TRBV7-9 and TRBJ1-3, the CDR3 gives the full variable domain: DTGVSQNPRHKITKRGQNVTFRCDPISEHNRLYWYRQTLGQGPEFLTYFQNEAQLEKSRLLSDRFSAERPKGSFSTLEIQRTEQGDSAMYLCASSLRSYSGNTIYFGEGSWLTVV.

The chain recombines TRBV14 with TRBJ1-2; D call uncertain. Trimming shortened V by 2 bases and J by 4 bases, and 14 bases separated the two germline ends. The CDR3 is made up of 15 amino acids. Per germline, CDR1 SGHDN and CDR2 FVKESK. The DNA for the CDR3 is TGTGCCAGCAGCCAACTAGGAGGTTCGGGCTATGGCTACACCTTC. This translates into CASSQLGGSGYGYTF.

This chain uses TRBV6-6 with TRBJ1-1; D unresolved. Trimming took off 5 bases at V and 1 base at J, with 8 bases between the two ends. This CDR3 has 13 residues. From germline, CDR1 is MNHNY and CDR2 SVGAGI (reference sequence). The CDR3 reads CASSKGENTEAFF. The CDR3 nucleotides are TGTGCCAGCAGTAAGGGAGAGAACACTGAAGCTTTCTTT.